These 3 T cell receptor beta chains were all obtained from the same sample, sequenced in a study of human T cells and chemical hapten exposure. Time point denoted: patch test 2, 6 weeks after DPC sensitization. Treatment here: therapeutic diphenylcyclopropenone sensitization with weekly scalp DPC. TCRdb processed the RACE reads anew with MiXCR; each CDR3 protein has one entry. The table lists 80,000 to 100,000 distinct CDR3 sequences, over 9.5% of them singletons. The material was whole blood, obtained in connection with sensitization to the hapten diphenylcyclopropenone (DPC). These receptor sequences come from a woman between 50 and 59 years old with alopecia areata. Some clones in this sample may be carry-over from other donors' samples.

This clonotype was counted many times. The chain recombines TRBV2 with TRBJ2-1; 12 nucleotides agree with TRBD2. J was trimmed by 10 bases and V by 6 bases; bases with no gene match: 10. From germline, CDR1 is SNHLY and CDR2 FYNNEI. CDR3 length: 15 residues. This CDR3 is CASRGLAGNKGEQFF. The CDR3 nucleotides read TGTGCCAGCAGGGGACTAGCGGGTAATAAGGGGGAGCAGTTCTTC.

There are a few counts of this clonotype. The rearrangement joins TRBV7-7 to TRBJ2-2, with unresolved D. The ends were cut back, 5 bases at V and 8 bases at J, with 15 bases in the middle. Germline lookup yields CDR1 SSHAT and CDR2 FNYEAQ (reference sequence). This CDR3 region has 14 residues. The CDR3 coding sequence is TGTGCCAGCAGCGCCCATGAAGGACGGGGGGAGCTGTTTTTT. Amino acid sequence: CASSAHEGRGELFF.

This clonotype appeared a few times. The genes are TRBV7-2 and TRBJ2-1, with a tentative D call TRBD1 (6 bases). Trimming removed 2 bases from V and 2 bases from J, with 13 bases in between. In germline, CDR1 is SGHTA, CDR2 FQGNSA. There are 16 residues in the CDR3. This chain's CDR3 is CASSLQPRTAYNEQFF. Written as DNA, the CDR3 is TGTGCCAGCAGCTTACAGCCCCGGACAGCCTACAATGAGCAGTTCTTC.